The 8 T cell receptor beta chains given below trace back to one sample, sequenced in a study of radiotherapy plus CTLA-4 blockade in lung cancer. Libraries were prepared by immunoSEQ multiplex PCR; TCRdb keeps only in-frame clonotypes and omits some of them. The sample has approximately 52,000 clones; about 77% are singletons. Sequenced material: peripheral blood, taken from a patient treated with radiotherapy plus ipilimumab. All receptors come from a human donor with non-small cell lung cancer whose response to radiotherapy plus ipilimumab could not be evaluated.

This sequence joins TRBV20-1 and TRBJ1-2; D remains ambiguous. This CDR3 spans 11 amino acids. Per germline, CDR1 DFQATT and CDR2 SNEGSKA (reference sequence). V was clipped by 6 bases and J by 8 bases, with 13 bases between them. CDR3 residues: CSAWESGGYTF. The CDR3 nucleotides are TGCAGTGCGTGGGAAAGCGGAGGCTACACCTTC.

V and J are TRBV28 and TRBJ1-2; tentatively, D is TRBD1 (6 bases). Germline V lookup: CDR1 MDHEN, CDR2 SYDVKM. With 6 bases removed from V and 0 bases from J, the gap between germline ends came to 11 bases. The CDR3 runs 14 residues. This CDR3 reads CASRRTAANYGYTF. DNA of the CDR3: TGTGCCAGCAGGCGGACAGCCGCTAACTATGGCTACACCTTC.

The chain joins TRBV11-2 to TRBJ2-7; D unclear. Per the germline V gene, CDR1 is SGHAT and CDR2 is FQNNGV. The ends were cut back, 5 bases at V and 3 bases at J, with 5 bases in the middle. The CDR3 spans 11 residues. CDR3 nucleotides: TGTGCCAGCAGCGCAGACTACGAGCAGTACTTC. Its translation: CASSADYEQYF.

The chain combines TRBV30 with TRBJ2-7, with unresolved D. The ends were cut back, 3 bases at V and 2 bases at J, with 11 bases in the middle. CDR3 length equals 13 residues. In germline, CDR1 is GTSNPN, CDR2 SVGIG (reference sequence). The CDR3 loop reads CAWRETATYEQYF. The CDR3 nucleotides read TGTGCCTGGAGGGAGACGGCTACCTACGAGCAGTACTTC. The complete variable domain, with remaining parts taken from reference TRBV30 and TRBJ2-7, reads SQTIHQWPATLVQPVGSPLSLECTVEGTSNPNLYWYRQAAGRGLQLLFYSVGIGQISSEVPQNLSASRPQDRQFILSSKKLLLSDSGFYLCAWRETATYEQYFGPGTRLTVT.

The chain has TRBV2 and TRBJ1-4; 8 bases map to TRBD1. The CDR3 loop spans 14 amino acids. V shed 5 bases and J 8 bases; nucleotides not matched to a gene: 7. Germline-derived CDR1 and CDR2 are SNHLY and FYNNEI. The CDR3 loop reads CASSPDREKEKLFF. The CDR3 region has the DNA TGTGCCAGCAGTCCGGACAGGGAGAAAGAAAAACTGTTTTTT.

The rearrangement joins TRBV4-2 to TRBJ2-2, with 9 bases that match TRBD2. Germline CDR1 reads LGHNA; CDR2 reads YNFKEQ. Trimming cost V 1 base and J 1 base; bases outside gene matches: 7. This CDR3 is 18 amino acids long. The CDR3 coding sequence is TGTGCCAGCAGCCAAGGCGGAATAGCGGGGGAGAACACCGGGGAGCTGTTTTTT. Protein: CASSQGGIAGENTGELFF.

CDR3: CASSLALGQGAVNQPQHF. The CDR3 nucleotides read TGTGCCAGCAGCTTAGCGCTTGGGCAGGGGGCGGTAAATCAGCCCCAGCATTTT. The genes are TRBV7-2 and TRBJ1-5; TRBD1 aligns across 8 bases. Looked up from germline, CDR1 is SGHTA and CDR2 is FQGNSA. The J segment lost 4 bases and the V segment lost 0 bases, leaving 11 bases of the junction unmatched. CDR3 length: 18 residues.

The V and J genes are TRBV6-5 and TRBJ1-2, with TRBD1 matching over 8 bases. Germline CDR1 reads MNHEY; CDR2 reads SVGAGI. This CDR3 spans 15 amino acids. V dropped 2 bases and J dropped 4; count of bases not matched to a gene: 6. CDR3 residues: CASSYRQGTRYGYTF. The CDR3 DNA follows: TGTGCCAGCAGTTACCGACAGGGGACTCGCTATGGCTACACCTTC.